The sequence of this T cell receptor (beta chain) was determined in a study of cytomegalovirus exposure and HLA in healthy donors. Notes on the study in general: Rarity marked most TCR sequences, yet some public TCRs occurred in many donors. For cytomegalovirus status, the classifier reportedly gave diagnoses with high specificity and sensitivity.

As for the donors, each was a healthy bone marrow donor. Vbeta (60) and Jbeta (13) primers were used in the PCR. Generated by immunoSEQ multiplex PCR, the TCRdb table keeps only in-frame clones and is missing some. The sample holds roughly 160,000 clones; roughly 85% are singletons and the top ten take roughly 2%. Regarding this clone: The antigen is unknown.

The sequenced sample consisted of PBMCs. The TCR originated in a man aged 35-49 years in good health and CMV-seronegative.

In DNA form, the CDR3 reads TGTGCCAGCAGCTTAGAGGGCAGGGGGGAGAGGAGCTACACCTTC. Protein sequence: CASSLEGRGERSYTF. This sequence joins TRBV7-9 and TRBJ1-2; 7 bases agree with TRBD1. The CDR3 contains 15 residues. Germline V lookup: CDR1 SEHNR, CDR2 FQNEAQ (reference sequence). V trimming: 1 base; J trimming: 9 bases; junction bases outside the gene matches: 11.